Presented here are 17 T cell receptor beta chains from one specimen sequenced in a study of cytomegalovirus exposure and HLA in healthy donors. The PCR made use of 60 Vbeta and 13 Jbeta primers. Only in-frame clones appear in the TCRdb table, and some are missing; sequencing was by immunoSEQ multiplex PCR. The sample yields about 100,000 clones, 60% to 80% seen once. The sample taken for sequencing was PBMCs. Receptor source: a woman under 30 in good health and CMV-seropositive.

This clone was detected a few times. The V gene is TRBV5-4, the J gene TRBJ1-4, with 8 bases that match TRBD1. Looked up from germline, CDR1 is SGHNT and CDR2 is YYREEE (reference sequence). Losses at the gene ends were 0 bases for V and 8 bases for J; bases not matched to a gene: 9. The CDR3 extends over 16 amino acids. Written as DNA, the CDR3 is TGTGCCAGCAGCTTGGATCTACAGGGGGGACGGGAAAAACTGTTTTTT. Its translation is CASSLDLQGGREKLFF.

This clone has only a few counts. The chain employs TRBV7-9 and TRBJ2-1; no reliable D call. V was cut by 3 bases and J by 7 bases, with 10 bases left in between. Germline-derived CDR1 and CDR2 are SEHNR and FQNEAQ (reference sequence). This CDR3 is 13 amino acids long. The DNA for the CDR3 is TGTGCCAGCAGCTTCCTTTTTCCGAATGAGCAGTTCTTC. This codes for CASSFLFPNEQFF.

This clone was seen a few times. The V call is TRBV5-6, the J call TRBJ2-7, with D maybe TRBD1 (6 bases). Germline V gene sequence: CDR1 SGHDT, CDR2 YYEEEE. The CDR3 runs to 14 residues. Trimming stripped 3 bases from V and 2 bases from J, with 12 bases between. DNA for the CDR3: TGTGCCAGCAGCTCGGAGACAGGCCCCTACGAGCAGTACTTC. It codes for CASSSETGPYEQYF.

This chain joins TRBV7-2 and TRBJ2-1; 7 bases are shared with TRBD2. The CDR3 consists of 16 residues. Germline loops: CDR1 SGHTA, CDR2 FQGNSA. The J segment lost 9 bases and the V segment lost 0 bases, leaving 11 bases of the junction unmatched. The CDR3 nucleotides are TGTGCCAGCAGCTTAGCGATAGGGCGGGAGTGGCGTGAGCAGTTCTTC. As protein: CASSLAIGREWREQFF.

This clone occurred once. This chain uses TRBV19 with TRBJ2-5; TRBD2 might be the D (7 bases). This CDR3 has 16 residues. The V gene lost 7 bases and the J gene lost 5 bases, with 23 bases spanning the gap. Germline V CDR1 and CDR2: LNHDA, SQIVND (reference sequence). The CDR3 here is CASTDDRGAGRETQYF. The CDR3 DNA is TGTGCCAGTACCGATGATCGGGGGGCAGGGCGGGAGACCCAGTACTTC.

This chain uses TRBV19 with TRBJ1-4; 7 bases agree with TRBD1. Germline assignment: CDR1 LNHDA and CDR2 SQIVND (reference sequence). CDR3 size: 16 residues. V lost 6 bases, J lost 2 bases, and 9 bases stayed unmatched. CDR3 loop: CASSKGGSTTNEKLFF. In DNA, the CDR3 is TGTGCCAGTAGCAAAGGGGGCTCAACGACTAATGAAAAACTGTTTTTT.

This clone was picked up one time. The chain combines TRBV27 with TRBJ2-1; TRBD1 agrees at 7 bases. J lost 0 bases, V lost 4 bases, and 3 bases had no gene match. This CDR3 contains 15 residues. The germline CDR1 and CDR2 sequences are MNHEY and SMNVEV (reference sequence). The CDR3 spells CASSWDSSSYNEQFF. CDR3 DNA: TGTGCCAGCAGTTGGGACAGTAGCTCCTACAATGAGCAGTTCTTC.

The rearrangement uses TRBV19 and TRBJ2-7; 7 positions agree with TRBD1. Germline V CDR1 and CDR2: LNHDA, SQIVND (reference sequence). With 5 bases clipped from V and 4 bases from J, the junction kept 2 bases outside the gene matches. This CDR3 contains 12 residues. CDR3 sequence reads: CASSAGGYEQYF. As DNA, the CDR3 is TGTGCCAGTAGTGCAGGGGGTTACGAGCAGTACTTC.

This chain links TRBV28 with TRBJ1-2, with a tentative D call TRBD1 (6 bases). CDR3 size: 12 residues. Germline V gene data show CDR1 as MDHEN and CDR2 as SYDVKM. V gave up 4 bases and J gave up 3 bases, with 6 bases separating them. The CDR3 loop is CASSYRDYGYTF. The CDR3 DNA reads TGTGCCAGCAGTTACAGGGACTATGGCTACACCTTC.

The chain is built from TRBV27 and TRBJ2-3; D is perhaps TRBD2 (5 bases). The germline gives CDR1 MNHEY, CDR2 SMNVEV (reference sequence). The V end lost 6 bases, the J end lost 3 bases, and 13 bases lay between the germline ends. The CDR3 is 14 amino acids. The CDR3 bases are TGTGCCAGCAGGAGAATAGAGGGAACAGATACGCAGTATTTT. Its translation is CASRRIEGTDTQYF.

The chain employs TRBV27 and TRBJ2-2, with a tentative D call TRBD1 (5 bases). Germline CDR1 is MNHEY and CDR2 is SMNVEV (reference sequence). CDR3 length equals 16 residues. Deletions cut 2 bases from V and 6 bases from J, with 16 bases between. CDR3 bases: TGTGCCAGCAGTTTAATAAGCTCCCGGACATCCGGGGAGCTGTTTTTT. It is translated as CASSLISSRTSGELFF.

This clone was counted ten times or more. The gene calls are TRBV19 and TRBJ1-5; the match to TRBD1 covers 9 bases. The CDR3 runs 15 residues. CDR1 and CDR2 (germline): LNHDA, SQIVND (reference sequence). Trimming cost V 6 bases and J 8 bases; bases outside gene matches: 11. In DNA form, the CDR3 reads TGTGCCAGTAGCAGAGGACAGGGGACCGAGAAGCCCCAGCATTTT. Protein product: CASSRGQGTEKPQHF.

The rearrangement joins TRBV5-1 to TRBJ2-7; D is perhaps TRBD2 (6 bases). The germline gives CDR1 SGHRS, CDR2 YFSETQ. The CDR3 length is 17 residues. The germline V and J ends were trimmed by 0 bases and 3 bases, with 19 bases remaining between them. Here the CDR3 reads CASSLELAGTRGYEQYF. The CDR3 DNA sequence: TGCGCCAGCAGCTTGGAGTTGGCCGGGACTCGCGGCTACGAGCAGTACTTC.

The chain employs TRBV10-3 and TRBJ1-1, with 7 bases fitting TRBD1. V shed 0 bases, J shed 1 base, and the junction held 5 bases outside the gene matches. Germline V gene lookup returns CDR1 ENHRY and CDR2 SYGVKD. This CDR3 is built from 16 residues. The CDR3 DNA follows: TGTGCCATCAGTGAGTCCTTGTACAGGGGGAACACTGAAGCTTTCTTT. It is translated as CAISESLYRGNTEAFF.

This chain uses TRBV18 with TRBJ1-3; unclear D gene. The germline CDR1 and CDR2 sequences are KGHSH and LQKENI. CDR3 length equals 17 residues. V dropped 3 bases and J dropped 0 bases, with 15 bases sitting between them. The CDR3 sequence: CASSPNLSPSSGNTIYF. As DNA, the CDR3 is TGTGCCAGCTCACCTAACCTTTCGCCTAGCTCTGGAAACACCATATATTTT.

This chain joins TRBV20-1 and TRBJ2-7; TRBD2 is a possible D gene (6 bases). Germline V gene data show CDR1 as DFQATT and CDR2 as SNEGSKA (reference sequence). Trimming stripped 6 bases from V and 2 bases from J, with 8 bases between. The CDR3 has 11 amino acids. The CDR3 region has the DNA TGCAGTGCGGGACTTGCCTACGAGCAGTACTTC. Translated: CSAGLAYEQYF.

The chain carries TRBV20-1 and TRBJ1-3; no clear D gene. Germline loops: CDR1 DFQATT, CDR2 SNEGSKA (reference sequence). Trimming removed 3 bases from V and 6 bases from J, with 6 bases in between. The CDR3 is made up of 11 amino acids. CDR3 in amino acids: CSASYLNTIYF. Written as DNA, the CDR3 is TGCAGTGCTAGTTATCTAAACACCATATATTTT.